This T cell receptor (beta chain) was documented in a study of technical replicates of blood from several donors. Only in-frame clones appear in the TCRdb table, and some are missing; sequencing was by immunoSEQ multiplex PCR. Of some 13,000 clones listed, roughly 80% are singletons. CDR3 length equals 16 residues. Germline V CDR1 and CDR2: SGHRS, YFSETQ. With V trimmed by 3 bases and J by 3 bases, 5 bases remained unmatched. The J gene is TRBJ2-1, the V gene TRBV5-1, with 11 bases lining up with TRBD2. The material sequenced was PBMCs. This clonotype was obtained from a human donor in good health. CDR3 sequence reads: CASSSGLAGNYNEQFF. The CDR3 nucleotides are TGCGCCAGCAGCTCAGGACTAGCGGGCAACTACAATGAGCAGTTCTTC.